This T cell receptor beta chain was sequenced in a study of OX40 agonist ivuxolimab in advanced cancers. As for the study in general: Averaging roughly 60 years in age, with a range of 23 to 79, the cohort was around 87% male. Three patients had partial responses: one hepatocellular carcinoma, two cutaneous melanoma.

V was clipped by 5 bases and J by 2 bases, with 13 bases between them. CDR3 size: 14 residues. CDR1 and CDR2 from the germline V gene are LNHDA and SQIVND (reference sequence). In the case of this clone: Its antigen is still unknown.

General study findings and limits: The specificity for antigen of the expanded peripheral T cells was not determined. There were, on average, more expanded clones in CD8+ T cells than in CD4+.

Measured with immunoSEQ multiplex PCR; TCRdb has only the in-frame clones, and not every one. The data show more than 80,000 clones, roughly nine tenths seen once. The receptor was derived from an adult with an advanced solid tumor such as melanoma, head and neck, liver or kidney cancer. Material: CD4+ or CD8+ T cells sorted from blood, obtained in a trial of the OX40 agonist ivuxolimab. The chain combines TRBV19 with TRBJ2-7; TRBD1 might be the D (6 bases). The CDR3 sequence is CASSVTGTTYEQYF. The CDR3 coding sequence is TGTGCCAGTAGTGTGACAGGTACTACCTACGAGCAGTACTTC.